Shown below are 3 T cell receptor beta chains from a single sample sequenced in a study of regulatory T cells in long-lasting Graves disease. Noted time point: newly diagnosed GD, antithyroid drugs for less than 3 months. Following extraction of RNA from PBMCs, that RNA was used to make the TCR library. With iRepertoire HTBI primers and Arm-PCR of CDR3 regions, TCR beta libraries were built. Using its own MiXCR run on the multiplex PCR reads, TCRdb lists one record per CDR3 protein. Of around 480,000 distinct CDR3 sequences listed, roughly 16% were seen once; the top ten hold approximately 25%. The data also belong to a second study, concerning T cells in Graves' hyperthyroidism and ophthalmopathy.

The sequenced sample was peripheral blood mononuclear cells (PBMCs), obtained at new diagnosis, from a patient treated with antithyroid drugs. Source of these receptors: a woman aged 35 to 59 with Graves disease.

V gene TRBV5-1 combines with J gene TRBJ1-2, with D perhaps matching TRBD1 (5 bases). The CDR3 has 14 residues. With 0 bases removed from V and 8 bases from J, the gap between germline ends came to 14 bases. Germline CDR1 SGHRS, CDR2 YFSETQ. CDR3 sequence: CASSLDGGARGYTF. CDR3 DNA sequence: TGCGCCAGCAGCTTGGATGGAGGGGCGAGGGGCTACACCTTC.

This clonotype occurred a few times. This rearrangement joins TRBV10-2 to TRBJ2-2; the D gene could be TRBD1 or TRBD2 (6 bases each). V shed 7 bases and J shed 1 base, with 10 bases lying between them. The CDR3 runs 14 residues. Germline values: CDR1 WSHSY, CDR2 SAAADI. CDR3 bases: TGCGCCAGCACTAAGGGGGGGAACACCGGGGAGCTGTTTTTT. This sequence encodes CASTKGGNTGELFF.

The genes are TRBV6-1 and TRBJ2-1, with 13 bases that match TRBD2. The CDR3 loop spans 16 amino acids. Germline V lookup: CDR1 MNHNS, CDR2 SASEGT. With 4 bases clipped from V and 3 bases from J, the junction kept 3 bases outside the gene matches. The CDR3 sequence is CASSGLAGGLYNEQFF. The CDR3 bases are TGTGCCAGCAGTGGACTAGCGGGGGGACTCTACAATGAGCAGTTCTTC.